These 12 T cell receptor beta chains originate from one sample sequenced in a study of blood T cell repertoires in COVID-19. Clones were read by immunoSEQ multiplex PCR, and TCRdb kept only the in-frame ones, dropping some. The table lists 150,000 to 200,000 clones, over 80% of them singletons. Sequenced sample: peripheral blood. Receptors originate from a woman aged 45 to 65 with acute or convalescent COVID-19.

This chain uses TRBV19 with TRBJ2-1; unclear D gene. The CDR3 is made up of 15 amino acids. Germline V gene lookup returns CDR1 LNHDA and CDR2 SQIVND (reference sequence). The ends were cut back, 1 base at V and 0 bases at J, with 7 bases in the middle. The CDR3 sequence: CASSIGSYSYNEQFF. The CDR3 nucleotides are TGTGCCAGTAGTATAGGCAGTTACTCCTACAATGAGCAGTTCTTC. Based on the CDR3 plus reference TRBV19 and TRBJ2-1, the full variable domain is DGGITQSPKYLFRKEGQNVTLSCEQNLNHDAMYWYRQDPGQGLRLIYYSQIVNDFQKGDIAEGYSVSREKKESFPLTVTSAQKNPTAFYLCASSIGSYSYNEQFFGPGTRLTVL.

The rearrangement links TRBV6-2 or TRBV6-3 to TRBJ1-6; no definite D call. The V gene's germline CDR1 is MNHEY and CDR2 SVGEGT. V was cut by 5 bases and J by 7 bases, with 6 bases left in between. The CDR3 totals 12 residues. DNA for the CDR3: TGTGCCAGCAGTCCGGGGAATTCACCCCTCCACTTT. Encoded protein: CASSPGNSPLHF.

This chain links TRBV28 with TRBJ1-4; no reliable D call. V was shortened by 6 bases and J by 11 bases, with 22 bases between the two germline ends. This CDR3 is 15 amino acids long. The germline gives CDR1 MDHEN, CDR2 SYDVKM. The DNA for the CDR3 is TGTGCCAGCAGCACTTCCGGTCAACCTTCCGGGAAACTGTTTTTT. It translates to CASSTSGQPSGKLFF.

The rearrangement links TRBV28 to TRBJ1-1; D gene unclear. Trimming took off 5 bases at V and 2 bases at J, with 12 bases between the two ends. This CDR3 contains 14 residues. The V gene's germline CDR1 is MDHEN and CDR2 SYDVKM. CDR3: CASSPAIDNTEAFF. The CDR3, as DNA: TGTGCCAGCAGTCCCGCAATAGATAACACTGAAGCTTTCTTT.

The V call is TRBV9, the J call TRBJ1-4; D unclear. CDR3 size: 15 residues. V dropped 4 bases and J dropped 5 bases, with 15 bases sitting between them. Per germline, CDR1 SGDLS and CDR2 YYNGEE. CDR3 in amino acids: CASSPRGRVNEKLFF. In DNA, the CDR3 is TGTGCCAGCAGCCCGCGGGGAAGGGTGAATGAAAAACTGTTTTTT.

This chain joins TRBV19 and TRBJ2-3; possibly TRBD1 for D (7 bases). Germline CDR1 LNHDA, CDR2 SQIVND (reference sequence). Trimming removed 4 bases from V and 0 bases from J, with 14 bases in between. This CDR3 comprises 16 residues. CDR3 loop: CASSRGDSLSTDTQYF. The CDR3, as DNA: TGTGCCAGTAGTAGGGGGGACAGCCTAAGCACAGATACGCAGTATTTT.

The chain recombines TRBV10-3 with TRBJ2-3, with no clear D. Deletions cut 6 bases from V and 0 bases from J, with 10 bases between. Germline V gives CDR1 ENHRY, CDR2 SYGVKD. CDR3 length: 14 amino acids. In DNA, the CDR3 is TGTGCCATCAGCGACGGGTCTAGCACAGATACGCAGTATTTT. As protein: CAISDGSSTDTQYF.

This chain uses TRBV28 with TRBJ1-5; the match to TRBD1 covers 7 bases. CDR1 is MDHEN, CDR2 SYDVKM, per germline. V lost 0 bases, J lost 2 bases, and 4 bases stayed unmatched. This CDR3 has 16 residues. The CDR3 sequence: CASSLWTGTGNQPQHF. The CDR3 nucleotides are TGTGCCAGCAGTTTATGGACCGGGACAGGCAATCAGCCCCAGCATTTT.

V is TRBV28 and J is TRBJ2-7, with 9 bases matching TRBD2. CDR1 and CDR2 (germline): MDHEN, SYDVKM. This CDR3 has 15 residues. With V trimmed by 8 bases and J by 4 bases, 12 bases remained unmatched. The CDR3 reads CASLPSGTSSYEQYF. The CDR3 bases are TGTGCCAGCTTACCATCCGGGACTAGCTCTTACGAGCAGTACTTC.

The V call is TRBV6-5, the J call TRBJ1-1; the D is unclear. This CDR3 contains 13 residues. Deletions cut 2 bases from V and 5 bases from J, with 9 bases between. Germline CDR1 is MNHEY and CDR2 is SVGAGI. In DNA form, the CDR3 reads TGTGCCAGCAGTTACATCCGGGGAACTGAAGCTTTCTTT. It is translated as CASSYIRGTEAFF.

This chain joins TRBV14 and TRBJ2-3; D may be TRBD1 (5 bases). CDR1 is SGHDN and CDR2 is FVKESK in the germline V gene. Trimming took 1 base from V and 5 from J, leaving 7 bases between them. This CDR3 is built from 13 residues. This CDR3 is CASSQGGLDTQYF. The CDR3 nucleotides read TGTGCCAGCAGCCAAGGGGGCTTAGATACGCAGTATTTT. Full variable domain (missing parts from reference TRBV14 and TRBJ2-3): EAGVTQFPSHSVIEKGQTVTLRCDPISGHDNLYWYRRVMGKEIKFLLHFVKESKQDESGMPNNRFLAERTGGTYSTLKVQPAELEDSGVYFCASSQGGLDTQYFGPGTRLTVL.

V usage is TRBV27 and J usage is TRBJ1-6, with D hard to call. V lost 5 bases and J 0 bases, leaving 8 bases between the germline ends. This CDR3 spans 15 amino acids. Germline loops: CDR1 MNHEY, CDR2 SMNVEV (reference sequence). CDR3 loop: CASSSVSSYNSPLHF. CDR3 bases: TGTGCCAGCAGTAGTGTTAGCTCCTATAATTCACCCCTCCACTTT.